Shown below are 26 T cell receptor beta chains from a single sample sequenced in a study of OX40 agonist ivuxolimab in advanced cancers. Sequencing used immunoSEQ multiplex PCR; TCRdb keeps in-frame clones, though not all of them. The sample holds more than 65,000 clones, roughly 93% seen once. The sequences come from CD4+ or CD8+ T cells sorted from blood, collected in a trial of the OX40 agonist ivuxolimab. The source of these receptors is an adult with an advanced solid tumor such as melanoma, head and neck, liver or kidney cancer.

This sequence joins TRBV6-5 and TRBJ1-2; the D gene is possibly TRBD1 (6 bases). Germline V gene lookup returns CDR1 MNHEY and CDR2 SVGAGI. Trimming removed 1 base from V and 6 bases from J, with 9 bases in between. The CDR3 is 13 amino acids. The CDR3 region is CASSYYHRDGYTF. Here the CDR3 DNA reads TGTGCCAGCAGTTACTACCACAGGGATGGCTACACCTTC.

This clone was seen just once. CDR3 amino acids: CASSFGDRTYGYTF. The CDR3 DNA reads TGTGCCAGCAGCTTTGGTGACAGAACCTATGGCTACACCTTC. The rearrangement joins TRBV5-4 to TRBJ1-2; a possible D gene is TRBD1 (5 bases). The CDR3 totals 14 residues. V was trimmed by 2 bases and J by 4 bases, leaving 12 bases between them. The germline V gene encodes CDR1 SGHNT and CDR2 YYREEE (reference sequence).

The chain carries TRBV7-2 and TRBJ1-1; D not certain. Trimming removed 0 bases from V and 0 bases from J, with 14 bases in between. Looked up from germline, CDR1 is SGHTA and CDR2 is FQGNSA. The CDR3 is 17 amino acids. The CDR3 reads CASSLAWVSLMNTEAFF. DNA for the CDR3: TGTGCCAGCAGCTTAGCTTGGGTCAGCCTCATGAACACTGAAGCTTTCTTT.

A single count supports this clone. The CDR3 region has the DNA TGTGCCAGCAGGCTGACAGGGCCGAACACTGAAGCTTTCTTT. As protein: CASRLTGPNTEAFF. The chain carries TRBV2 and TRBJ1-1; TRBD1 agrees at 7 bases. J was trimmed by 1 base and V by 6 bases; bases with no gene match: 5. The V gene's germline CDR1 is SNHLY and CDR2 FYNNEI. CDR3 length equals 14 residues.

The chain has TRBV19 and TRBJ1-1, with D tentatively TRBD1 (6 bases). V lost 6 bases and J lost 0, with 14 bases in between. The CDR3 is made up of 15 amino acids. Germline loops: CDR1 LNHDA, CDR2 SQIVND (reference sequence). The CDR3 region is CASSPTGTMNTEAFF. CDR3 bases: TGTGCCAGTAGCCCCACCGGGACAATGAACACTGAAGCTTTCTTT.

In DNA form, the CDR3 reads TGTGCCAGCAGCTTAGAGGGGGCGGGTCGAGAGACCCAGTACTTC. Translating gives CASSLEGAGRETQYF. V is TRBV11-2 and J is TRBJ2-5; the D gene is possibly TRBD1 (6 bases). Trimming left V 0 bases short and J 4 bases short, with 12 bases between. This CDR3 has 15 amino acids. Germline loops: CDR1 SGHAT, CDR2 FQNNGV.

The genes are TRBV4-3 and TRBJ1-1, with D unclear. The CDR3 length is 15 residues. V was trimmed by 4 bases and J by 0 bases, leaving 12 bases between them. The germline gives CDR1 LGHNA, CDR2 YSLEER. CDR3 coding DNA: TGCGCCAGCAGCCGAGCGTTGGATATGAACACTGAAGCTTTCTTT. It translates to CASSRALDMNTEAFF.

The chain carries TRBV4-3 and TRBJ1-6; possible D gene TRBD1, 5 bases. The V gene lost 1 base and the J gene lost 9 bases, with 7 bases spanning the gap. This CDR3 spans 13 amino acids. The V gene's germline CDR1 is LGHNA and CDR2 YSLEER. This CDR3 reads CASSQGRGSPLHF. DNA for the CDR3: TGCGCCAGCAGCCAAGGTAGGGGTTCACCCCTCCACTTT.

V usage is TRBV18 and J usage is TRBJ1-3; 9 bases are shared with TRBD1. With V trimmed by 3 bases and J by 2 bases, 2 bases remained unmatched. Germline V gene data show CDR1 as KGHSH and CDR2 as LQKENI. The CDR3 runs 15 residues. CDR3 DNA sequence: TGTGCCAGCTCACCGGGACAGGGAGCTGGAAACACCATATATTTT. Protein sequence: CASSPGQGAGNTIYF.

The chain carries TRBV5-4 and TRBJ2-7; 16 nucleotides line up with TRBD2. With 5 bases clipped from V and 3 bases from J, the junction kept 8 bases outside the gene matches. CDR1 and CDR2 from the germline V gene are SGHNT and YYREEE (reference sequence). The CDR3 loop spans 17 amino acids. CDR3 protein: CASSSGTSGREVYEQYF. The CDR3 coding sequence is TGTGCCAGCAGTTCCGGGACTAGCGGGAGGGAGGTCTACGAGCAGTACTTC.

The CDR3 here is CASSDRVIGLKTEAFF. The CDR3 DNA reads TGTGCCAGCAGCGACCGGGTTATTGGTTTAAAGACTGAAGCTTTCTTT. The chain combines TRBV9 with TRBJ1-1; D is unclear. V was trimmed by 3 bases and J by 5 bases, leaving 20 bases between them. CDR3 length: 16 residues. Germline V gene sequence: CDR1 SGDLS, CDR2 YYNGEE.

The rearrangement links TRBV4-3 to TRBJ1-2, with 7 nucleotides matching TRBD1. The germline V gene has CDR1 LGHNA and CDR2 YSLEER. Trimming cost V 1 base and J 4 bases; bases outside gene matches: 9. This CDR3 has 16 amino acids. This CDR3 is CASSQGLGGASYGYTF. The CDR3 bases are TGCGCCAGCAGCCAAGGGTTAGGGGGCGCGAGCTATGGCTACACCTTC.

The chain links TRBV27 to TRBJ1-5; D ambiguous. The CDR3 has 14 residues. Germline V CDR1 and CDR2: MNHEY, SMNVEV (reference sequence). Trimming cost V 2 bases and J 4 bases, with 9 bases left between them. Here the CDR3 reads CASSLIGGNQPQHF. DNA for the CDR3: TGTGCCAGCAGTTTAATTGGAGGGAATCAGCCCCAGCATTTT.

This chain uses TRBV5-1 with TRBJ2-3; 13 bases align to TRBD2. Trimming took 0 bases from V and 4 from J; bases not matched to a gene: 8. The V gene's germline CDR1 is SGHRS and CDR2 YFSETQ. CDR3 size: 18 residues. CDR3 coding DNA: TGCGCCAGCAGCTTGGGGACTAGCGGGGGAAGAGGGGCAGATACGCAGTATTTT. It encodes CASSLGTSGGRGADTQYF.

The chain recombines TRBV9 with TRBJ1-2, with TRBD1 matching over 9 bases. Germline V CDR1 and CDR2: SGDLS, YYNGEE. This CDR3 comprises 13 residues. Losses at the gene ends were 3 bases for V and 10 bases for J; bases not matched to a gene: 7. The CDR3 reads CASSATGGIDYTF. In DNA, the CDR3 is TGTGCCAGCAGCGCCACAGGGGGCATTGACTACACCTTC.

The count of this clone is one. This rearrangement joins TRBV19 to TRBJ1-1, with a tentative D call TRBD1 (5 bases). Trimming pared 6 bases from V and 4 bases from J, leaving 9 bases between. The germline V gene has CDR1 LNHDA and CDR2 SQIVND (reference sequence). This CDR3 spans 12 amino acids. The chain's CDR3 is CASRMGGTEAFF. DNA of the CDR3: TGTGCCAGTAGGATGGGGGGCACTGAAGCTTTCTTT.

This chain uses TRBV19 with TRBJ2-7, with D perhaps matching TRBD1 (5 bases). Per germline, CDR1 LNHDA and CDR2 SQIVND (reference sequence). V was trimmed by 3 bases and J by 2 bases, leaving 8 bases between them. The CDR3 totals 13 residues. The CDR3 coding sequence is TGTGCCAGTAGTATGGGGCAACCCTACGAGCAGTACTTC. It codes for CASSMGQPYEQYF.

As DNA, the CDR3 is TGCGCCAGCAGCCCACGGACTAGCGGGAGCTCCTACGAGCAGTACTTC. It encodes CASSPRTSGSSYEQYF. This chain connects TRBV5-1 to TRBJ2-7; 13 bases are a match to TRBD2. Germline V gene lookup returns CDR1 SGHRS and CDR2 YFSETQ. V dropped 4 bases and J dropped 0; count of bases not matched to a gene: 4. The CDR3 spans 16 residues.

This clone came up a few times. The chain combines TRBV7-9 with TRBJ1-1, with a tentative D call TRBD1 (5 bases). V lost 3 bases and J lost 0, with 8 bases in between. The germline gives CDR1 SEHNR, CDR2 FQNEAQ (reference sequence). The CDR3 runs to 14 residues. The CDR3 spells CASSFPGMNTEAFF. The CDR3 bases are TGTGCCAGCAGCTTCCCAGGGATGAACACTGAAGCTTTCTTT.

A remark on this clone: An end of the junction differs from the germline gene, which may be a read error. This chain's CDR3 is CASSTGRHTTF. Here the CDR3 DNA reads TGTGCCAGCAGCACGGGACGCCACACGACGTTC. The chain joins TRBV5-5 to TRBJ1-2; D perhaps matches TRBD1 (5 bases). Per the germline V gene, CDR1 is SGHKS and CDR2 is YYEKEE (reference sequence). This CDR3 is 11 amino acids long.

The V gene is TRBV28, the J gene TRBJ1-5; D unresolved. CDR3 length: 15 residues. V was clipped by 4 bases and J by 1 base, with 11 bases between them. Germline CDR1 reads MDHEN; CDR2 reads SYDVKM. The CDR3 coding sequence is TGTGCCAGCAGTTCGCGAGGGAGGAGCAATCAGCCCCAGCATTTT. Its protein product is CASSSRGRSNQPQHF.

This clone was detected once. The V call is TRBV9, the J call TRBJ2-7, with D tentatively TRBD2 (6 bases). The germline CDR1 and CDR2 sequences are SGDLS and YYNGEE. The CDR3 sequence is 13 residues long. The V gene lost 3 bases and the J gene lost 6 bases, with 13 bases spanning the gap. CDR3 DNA sequence: TGTGCCAGCAGCGCACGGGACTCTGGCGAGCAGTACTTC. Translating it yields CASSARDSGEQYF.

The chain is built from TRBV14 and TRBJ2-5; 9 bases map to TRBD1. Unmatched junction bases numbered 4, after V lost 1 base and J lost 7 bases. This CDR3 has 14 residues. Germline values: CDR1 SGHDN, CDR2 FVKESK. The CDR3 nucleotides are TGTGCCAGCAGCCAAGGACAGGGGGTCGTGACCCAGTACTTC. It specifies CASSQGQGVVTQYF.

The rearrangement uses TRBV7-2 and TRBJ2-7; D possibly uses TRBD1 or TRBD2 (7 bases each). Germline V gene lookup returns CDR1 SGHTA and CDR2 FQGNSA. The V and J ends lost 5 bases and 2 bases respectively, with 19 bases between them. This CDR3 comprises 16 residues. CDR3 coding DNA: TGTGCCAGCAGCCAGGGGGGGGATCCCAGCCCCTACGAGCAGTACTTC. Amino acid sequence: CASSQGGDPSPYEQYF.

The rearrangement uses TRBV6-5 and TRBJ2-1; TRBD1 or TRBD2 may be the D gene (6 bases each). Looked up from germline, CDR1 is MNHEY and CDR2 is SVGAGI. The CDR3 consists of 14 residues. V was shortened by 6 bases and J by 7 bases, with 16 bases between the two germline ends. CDR3 protein: CASSPGAGRNEQFF. Written as DNA, the CDR3 is TGTGCCAGCAGCCCGGGGGCCGGACGGAATGAGCAGTTCTTC.

V gene TRBV28 combines with J gene TRBJ2-7; 9 bases map to TRBD1. Per germline, CDR1 MDHEN and CDR2 SYDVKM. This CDR3 has 16 residues. The trim removed 6 bases at V and 5 bases at J, leaving 14 bases unmatched. The CDR3 loop is CASRTGTGNNLHEQYF. The CDR3 nucleotides read TGTGCCAGCAGGACCGGGACAGGGAATAATCTTCACGAGCAGTACTTC.